A single sample is the source of the 18 T cell receptor beta chains below, sequenced in a study of blood T cell repertoires in COVID-19. Sequencing used immunoSEQ multiplex PCR; TCRdb keeps in-frame clones, though not all of them. The data contain fewer than 150,000 clones, 70% to 90% of them singletons. Sequenced material: peripheral blood. The source is a human donor in a cohort sampled during active COVID-19.

This clone was picked up one time. The V and J genes are TRBV3-1 (or the pseudogene TRBV3-2) and TRBJ1-2; no clear D. This CDR3 is built from 13 residues. Trimming took 2 bases from V and 2 from J, leaving 6 bases between them. The germline V gene encodes CDR1 LGHDT and CDR2 YNNKEL (reference sequence). CDR3 protein: CASSQTANYGYTF. The CDR3 DNA is TGTGCCAGCAGCCAAACAGCAAACTATGGCTACACCTTC.

The chain has TRBV6-1 and TRBJ1-4; D unresolved. This CDR3 is 13 amino acids long. The germline V gene has CDR1 MNHNS and CDR2 SASEGT. V was cut by 1 base and J by 14 bases, with 14 bases left in between. The CDR3 sequence: CASSEGLAARLFF. The CDR3 DNA is TGTGCCAGCAGTGAAGGCCTGGCCGCGAGGCTGTTTTTT.

V gene TRBV2 combines with J gene TRBJ1-1, with a weak D call TRBD1 (5 bases). Trimming pared 1 base from V and 9 bases from J, leaving 15 bases between. The CDR3 runs 14 residues. The germline V gene has CDR1 SNHLY and CDR2 FYNNEI. CDR3 sequence: CASSEDPGPLQAFF. In DNA form, the CDR3 reads TGTGCCAGCAGTGAAGACCCAGGGCCGTTACAAGCTTTCTTT.

The chain joins TRBV7-6 to TRBJ1-3; tentative D call: TRBD1 (5 bases). V was trimmed by 5 bases and J by 9 bases, leaving 14 bases between them. The length of the CDR3 is 13 residues. CDR1 is SGHVS and CDR2 is FNYEAQ in the germline V gene. CDR3 loop: CASSEQVVGTIYF. CDR3 nucleotides: TGTGCCAGCAGCGAACAGGTGGTGGGCACCATATATTTT.

Concerning this clone itself: Since a much larger clone is just one base distant, this may be a read error. The identical CDR3 is also encoded by other nucleotide sequences in the sample. This chain links TRBV3-1 (or the pseudogene TRBV3-2) with TRBJ2-7, with 7 bases that match TRBD2. The CDR3 spans 14 residues. Germline loops: CDR1 LGHDT, CDR2 YNNKEL (reference sequence). This CDR3 is CASSQAGGRYEQYF. DNA for the CDR3: TGTGCCAGCAGCCAAGCGGGGGGTAGGTACGAGCAGTATTTC.

This rearrangement joins TRBV18 to TRBJ1-3; 7 nucleotides line up with TRBD1. This CDR3 region has 16 residues. The V gene's germline CDR1 is KGHSH and CDR2 LQKENI. V shed 3 bases, J shed 4 bases, and the junction held 9 bases outside the gene matches. The CDR3 DNA is TGTGCCAGCTCACCCACCCAGACAGGGTCGGGAAACACCATATATTTT. This gives the protein CASSPTQTGSGNTIYF.

The J gene is TRBJ1-6, the V gene TRBV3-1 (or the pseudogene TRBV3-2), with 8 bases fitting TRBD1. V was pared by 4 bases and J by 4 bases, with 12 bases of the junction left unmatched. The CDR3 has 18 residues. The germline V gene has CDR1 LGHDT and CDR2 YNNKEL (reference sequence). CDR3 loop: CASSPAGSGGLYNSPLHF. The CDR3 nucleotides are TGTGCCAGCAGCCCCGCGGGCTCAGGGGGCTTGTATAATTCACCCCTCCACTTT.

This chain links TRBV19 with TRBJ2-7; tentative D call: TRBD2 (7 bases). V was trimmed by 5 bases and J by 0 bases, leaving 23 bases between them. Germline V gives CDR1 LNHDA, CDR2 SQIVND (reference sequence). The CDR3 length is 18 residues. The CDR3 reads CASSRGAGQTSSSYEQYF. The DNA of the CDR3 is TGTGCCAGTAGTCGGGGGGCAGGACAGACCAGCAGCTCCTACGAGCAGTACTTC.

This clone was seen only once. This rearrangement joins TRBV7-9 to TRBJ2-7; 10 nucleotides match TRBD2. Unmatched junction bases numbered 4, after V lost 1 base and J lost 4 bases. This CDR3 comprises 15 residues. Germline CDR1 is SEHNR and CDR2 is FQNEAQ (reference sequence). The CDR3 reads CASSLEAGGRYEQYF. CDR3 bases: TGTGCCAGCAGCTTAGAAGCGGGGGGGCGTTACGAGCAGTACTTC.

V usage is TRBV27 and J usage is TRBJ2-7, with TRBD2 matching over 14 bases. This CDR3 has 14 residues. Germline loops: CDR1 MNHEY, CDR2 SMNVEV (reference sequence). V was pared by 8 bases and J by 7 bases, with 7 bases of the junction left unmatched. The CDR3 spells CASQTSGGAEEQYF. CDR3 nucleotides: TGTGCCAGCCAGACTAGCGGGGGGGCGGAGGAGCAGTACTTC.

This clone was found once. The chain couples TRBV5-1 to TRBJ2-1; 8 bases are shared with TRBD2. The CDR3 is made up of 16 amino acids. Germline loops: CDR1 SGHRS, CDR2 YFSETQ. Trimming removed 6 bases from V and 4 bases from J; junction bases left unmatched: 12. This CDR3 is CASTALSGGVYNEQFF. The CDR3, as DNA: TGCGCCAGCACCGCCCTCAGCGGGGGAGTTTACAATGAGCAGTTCTTC.

The chain joins TRBV28 to TRBJ1-6; D is ambiguous. Trimming removed 3 bases at V and 3 bases at J, with 6 bases between. The germline V gene has CDR1 MDHEN and CDR2 SYDVKM. This CDR3 has 14 residues. The CDR3, as DNA: TGTGCCAGCAGTTTTGAGGTCTATAATTCACCCCTCCACTTT. Translated: CASSFEVYNSPLHF.

This clone was recorded only once. The chain employs TRBV3-1 (or the pseudogene TRBV3-2) and TRBJ2-3, with 7 bases lining up with TRBD2. CDR1 is LGHDT, CDR2 YNNKEL, per germline (reference sequence). J gave up 6 bases and V 1 base, and 4 bases lay outside the gene matches. The CDR3 sequence is 14 residues long. For the CDR3, the DNA is TGTGCCAGCAGCCAAGGGGTCGGGGGGGATACGCAGTATTTT. It codes for CASSQGVGGDTQYF.

This clone was seen only once. The chain combines TRBV9 with TRBJ2-7; weak D call: TRBD2 (5 bases). CDR1 is SGDLS and CDR2 is YYNGEE in the germline V gene. With 6 bases removed from V and 5 bases from J, the gap between germline ends came to 18 bases. This CDR3 comprises 14 residues. The CDR3 coding sequence is TGTGCCAGCATCCGCCAGAGGACTTTTGACGAGCAGTACTTC. Its protein is CASIRQRTFDEQYF. The whole variable domain, filled in from reference TRBV9 and TRBJ2-7, reads DSGVTQTPKHLITATGQRVTLRCSPRSGDLSVYWYQQSLDQGLQFLIQYYNGEERAKGNILERFSAQQFPDLHSELNLSSLELGDSALYFCASIRQRTFDEQYFGPGTRLTVT.

The chain combines TRBV27 with TRBJ2-5; the match to TRBD2 covers 7 bases. J was trimmed by 7 bases and V by 4 bases; bases with no gene match: 6. Germline-derived CDR1 and CDR2 are MNHEY and SMNVEV (reference sequence). The CDR3 totals 13 residues. The CDR3 DNA sequence: TGTGCCAGCAGTTCTCTAGCGGTAGGGACCCAGTACTTC. Translating it yields CASSSLAVGTQYF.

In its sample, this clone was seen a few times. The J gene is TRBJ2-3, the V gene TRBV7-9; TRBD1 matches 9 bases. The CDR3 is made up of 14 amino acids. Germline-derived CDR1 and CDR2 are SEHNR and FQNEAQ (reference sequence). The V gene end was trimmed by 3 bases and the J gene end by 6 bases; junction bases not matched to a gene: 4. The CDR3 reads CASSFVQGADTQYF. Written as DNA, the CDR3 is TGTGCCAGCAGCTTCGTACAGGGGGCGGATACGCAGTATTTT.

The V gene is TRBV15, the J gene TRBJ1-2; D gene ambiguous. CDR3 length: 13 residues. V shed 0 bases and J shed 8 bases, with 10 bases lying between them. Germline CDR1 reads LNHNV; CDR2 reads YYDKDF (reference sequence). The CDR3 sequence: CATSRDLLQGYTF. CDR3 sequence (DNA): TGTGCCACCAGCAGAGATCTATTGCAAGGCTACACCTTC. Combining the CDR3 with reference TRBV15 and TRBJ1-2 gives the whole variable domain DAMVIQNPRYQVTQFGKPVTLSCSQTLNHNVMYWYQQKSSQAPKLLFHYYDKDFNNEADTPDNFQSRRPNTSFCFLDIRSPGLGDTAMYLCATSRDLLQGYTFGSGTRLTVV.

This chain uses TRBV5-1 with TRBJ1-1; 8 positions agree with TRBD1. CDR1 and CDR2 (germline): SGHRS, YFSETQ. With V trimmed by 4 bases and J by 5 bases, 13 bases remained unmatched. CDR3 length equals 16 residues. The CDR3 here is CASSPALQGGRTEAFF. DNA of the CDR3: TGCGCCAGCAGCCCAGCGCTACAGGGGGGAAGGACTGAAGCTTTCTTT. The variable domain in full, completed from reference TRBV5-1 and TRBJ1-1, reads KAGVTQTPRYLIKTRGQQVTLSCSPISGHRSVSWYQQTPGQGLQFLFEYFSETQRNKGNFPGRFSGRQFSNSRSEMNVSTLELGDSALYLCASSPALQGGRTEAFFGQGTRLTVV.